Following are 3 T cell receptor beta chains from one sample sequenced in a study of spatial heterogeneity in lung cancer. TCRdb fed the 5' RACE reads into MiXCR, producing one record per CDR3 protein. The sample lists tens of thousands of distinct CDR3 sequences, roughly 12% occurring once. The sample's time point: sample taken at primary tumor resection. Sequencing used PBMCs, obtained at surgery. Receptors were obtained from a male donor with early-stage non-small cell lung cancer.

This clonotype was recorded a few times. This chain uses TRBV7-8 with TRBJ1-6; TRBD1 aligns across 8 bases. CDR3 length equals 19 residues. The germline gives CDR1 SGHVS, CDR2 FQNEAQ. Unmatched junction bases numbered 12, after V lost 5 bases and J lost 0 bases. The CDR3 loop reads CASSIRQGRFSSYNSPLHF. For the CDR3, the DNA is TGTGCCAGCAGCATAAGACAGGGGCGTTTCAGCTCCTATAATTCACCCCTCCACTTT.

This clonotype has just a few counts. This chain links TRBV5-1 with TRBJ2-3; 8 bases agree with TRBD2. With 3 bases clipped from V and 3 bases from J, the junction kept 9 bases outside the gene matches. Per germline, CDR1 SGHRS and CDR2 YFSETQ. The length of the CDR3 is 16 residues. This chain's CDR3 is CASSSGTRAFTDTQYF. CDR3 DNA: TGCGCCAGCAGCTCGGGGACTAGAGCTTTTACAGATACGCAGTATTTT.

The CDR3 nucleotides read TGCAGTGTTCCCCTGGGGACGGGCACAGATACGCAGTATTTT. Translating it yields CSVPLGTGTDTQYF. This chain joins TRBV20-1 and TRBJ2-3; D possibly uses TRBD1 or TRBD2 (5 bases each). The CDR3 covers 14 residues. Germline-derived CDR1 and CDR2 are DFQATT and SNEGSKA (reference sequence). Trimming shortened V by 7 bases and J by 1 base, and 15 bases separated the two germline ends.